The clone carrying this T cell receptor (beta chain) came up a few times. No antigen is known for it. The data derive from a study of regulatory T cells in long-lasting Graves disease. The time point: persistent/refractory GD, antithyroid drugs over 5 years with positive TRAb. After RNA was extracted from PBMCs, the TCR library was made from it. Building of the TCR beta libraries involved iRepertoire HTBI primers and Arm-PCR of CDR3 regions. Via MiXCR, TCRdb re-called the multiplex PCR reads, giving one row per CDR3 protein. The sample yields a few hundred thousand distinct CDR3 sequences, 22% seen once. Overall study findings and caveats: The sample size was small, and this may have reduced accuracy. TCR diversity in persistent Graves' patients was below that of newly diagnosed ones. It was peripheral blood alone, not thyroid tissue, that was studied.

The sample here was peripheral blood mononuclear cells (PBMCs), taken when the disease was refractory, from a patient treated with antithyroid drugs. This clonotype was sampled from a female donor with Graves disease.

Here the CDR3 reads CASSIEGIQYF. In DNA form, the CDR3 reads TGTGCCAGCAGCATCGAAGGCATTCAGTACTTC. This chain joins TRBV12-3 or TRBV12-4 and TRBJ2-4; D is unclear. The V end was cut by 6 bases, the J end by 9 bases, with 9 bases between. The CDR3 consists of 11 residues.